These T cell receptor beta chains were read from a single sample in a study of T cells after posttransplantation cyclophosphamide. Profiled with immunoSEQ multiplex PCR; TCRdb holds only in-frame clones, not every one. The table lists 15,000 to 20,000 clones, 85% of them singletons. The material was PBMCs, obtained after allogeneic stem cell transplant with calcineurin inhibitor and methotrexate. The receptor set was obtained from a female patient aged 18 to 30 who received an allogeneic stem cell transplant from an unrelated donor, was CMV-positive, and had acute and chronic GVHD. T cells may partly derive from the graft donor. CDR3s include the opening cysteine and the closing phenylalanine or tryptophan. A D gene is named only where the DNA matches it firmly. Clone size appears in some rows only: once, few, many, or a class for an expanded clone.

J gene	D gene	clone size	V gene	CDR3 DNA	CDR3 protein
TRBJ1-4	-	few	TRBV6-6	TGTGCCAGCAGAACAACGGAGGTTTCTTTTGAAAAACTGTTTTTT	CASRTTEVSFEKLFF
TRBJ2-7	TRBD2	-	TRBV5-1	TGCGCCAGCAGCTTGGAGGCTAGCGGGAGCTACGAGCAGTACTTC	CASSLEASGSYEQYF
TRBJ2-5	-	-	TRBV7-9	TGTGCCAGCAGCTTGGAGCGTGGGTCAACCCAGTACTTC	CASSLERGSTQYF
TRBJ1-1	TRBD1	-	TRBV5-1	TGCGCCAGCAGCCTCCGGACAGGGGACACTGAAGCTTTCTTT	CASSLRTGDTEAFF
TRBJ2-2	-	-	TRBV4-1	TGCGCCAGCAGCCAAGTATTGAGGGTGGAAGGCGGGGAGCTGTTTTTT	CASSQVLRVEGGELFF
TRBJ2-7	-	once	TRBV5-1	TGCGCCAGCAGCGCGGACAGAGCTGGCTACGAGCAGTACTTC	CASSADRAGYEQYF
TRBJ2-5	TRBD2	-	TRBV2	TGTGCGAGCGAGGGGCTAGCGGGACGGGGGTACCAAGAGACCCAGTACTTC	CASEGLAGRGYQETQYF
TRBJ2-7	TRBD2	-	TRBV23-1	TGCGCCAGGGAGACAAGACTAGCGGGTGTCCCCCGCTCCTACGAGCAGTACTTC	CARETRLAGVPRSYEQYF
TRBJ2-1	TRBD2	-	TRBV30	TGTGCCTGGAGTGTAATGGCGGGAGGGCATCATGAGCAGTTCTTC	CAWSVMAGGHHEQFF
TRBJ2-5	TRBD2	-	TRBV10-3	TGTGCCATCAGTGAGTCGGGACTAGCGGGAGAGGGAGAGACCCAGTACTTC	CAISESGLAGEGETQYF
TRBJ2-2	TRBD2	few	TRBV10-1	TGCGCCAGCAGTTTACTAGCGGGATCCACCGGGGAGCTGTTTTTT	CASSLLAGSTGELFF
TRBJ2-7	-	-	TRBV7-9	TGTGCCAGCAGCCCCAATTCCTACGAGCAGTACTTC	CASSPNSYEQYF
TRBJ1-6	-	-	TRBV2	TGTGCCAGCAGTGAACAGGGGACCTCGAATTCACCCCTCCACTTT	CASSEQGTSNSPLHF
TRBJ2-2	-	-	TRBV7-8	TGTGCCAGCAGCTTAGGCCCAGGGATAGGGGAGCTGTTTTTT	CASSLGPGIGELFF
TRBJ2-7	TRBD1	-	TRBV28	TGTGCCGTCAGATACCGGGACAGGGACTACGAGCAGTACTTC	CAVRYRDRDYEQYF
TRBJ1-1	TRBD1	-	TRBV18	TGTGCCAGCTCACCAGTCGTTTCTACAGGGGGGCCTGGGACTGAAGCTTTCTTT	CASSPVVSTGGPGTEAFF
TRBJ1-1	TRBD1	-	TRBV5-1	TGTGCCAGCAGCTTGGGACAGGTGGCCACTGAAGCTTTCTTT	CASSLGQVATEAFF
TRBJ1-2	-	-	TRBV7-2	TGTGCCAGCAGTCCTGAGTTTGCGTCGGGGGGAGGGGGCTACACCTTC	CASSPEFASGGGGYTF
TRBJ1-4	TRBD1	-	TRBV5-1	TGCGCCAGCAGCTCCGGACTTCAGGGGGGTAGTGAAAAACTGTTTTTT	CASSSGLQGGSEKLFF
TRBJ1-4	-	-	TRBV19	TGTGCCAGTGGGGGACTGCTTTTTCAAGAAAAACTGTTTTTT	CASGGLLFQEKLFF
TRBJ2-2	TRBD2	-	TRBV2	TGCGCCAGCAACTGGGAGGGAAGCACCGGGGAGCTGTTTTTT	CASNWEGSTGELFF
TRBJ2-7	TRBD1	-	TRBV13	TGTGCCAGCAGCCGGGGACAGGGGGCCAGCGAGCAGTACTTC	CASSRGQGASEQYF
TRBJ1-1	TRBD1	-	TRBV6-1	TGTGCCAGCAGGGTGGGACAGGGTAACACTGAAGCTTTCTTT	CASRVGQGNTEAFF
TRBJ2-3	-	-	TRBV4-2	TGTGCCAGCAGCCAAGAATCAGGGGCCACCACAGATACGCAGTATTTT	CASSQESGATTDTQYF
TRBJ2-7	-	-	TRBV27	TGTGCCAGCAAGTACCGCAGGGGCGAAACGACCTACGAGCAGTACTTC	CASKYRRGETTYEQYF
TRBJ2-5	TRBD2	few	TRBV4-2	TGTGCCAGCAGCCAAGAGGGCGGGGGCCAAGAGACCCAGTACTTC	CASSQEGGGQETQYF
TRBJ1-4	-	-	TRBV30	TGTGCCTGGAAGCAGGGGCGGGTTGAAAAACTGTTTTTT	CAWKQGRVEKLFF
TRBJ1-2	-	few	TRBV19	TGTGCCAGTACTCGGGAACAGAACTATGGCTACACCTTC	CASTREQNYGYTF
TRBJ2-7	TRBD2	-	TRBV9	TGTGCCAGCAGCGCGGGCGGGAGACCCTACGAGCAGTACTTC	CASSAGGRPYEQYF
TRBJ1-1	TRBD1	-	TRBV19	TGTGCCAGTAGTATAGGAGGGGGCCCCGAAGCTTTCTTT	CASSIGGGPEAFF
TRBJ1-5	-	-	TRBV18	TGTGCCAGCTCACCCCAGGGGAATCAGCCCCAGCATTTT	CASSPQGNQPQHF
TRBJ2-5	TRBD1	-	TRBV5-4	TGTGCCAGCAGCTCACAGGGGGCGGAGACCCAGTACTTC	CASSSQGAETQYF
TRBJ2-5	TRBD2	-	TRBV27	TGTGCCAGCAGTCCTACCCAGGTTAGCGGGGATCAAGAGACCCAGTACTTC	CASSPTQVSGDQETQYF
TRBJ2-7	TRBD1	-	TRBV5-1	TGCGCCAGCAGCTTGGAGCCCGGGACAGGGCTCTACGAGCAGTACTTC	CASSLEPGTGLYEQYF
TRBJ2-1	TRBD1	-	TRBV6-1	TGTGCCAGCAGGAGGGGGCCAAGCTCCTACAATGAGCAGTTCTTC	CASRRGPSSYNEQFF
TRBJ2-7	TRBD2	-	TRBV6-1	TGTGCCAGCAGTGAATACTCCCTAGCGGGATTACACGAGCAGTACTTC	CASSEYSLAGLHEQYF
TRBJ1-4	TRBD1	once	TRBV5-1	TGCGCCAGCAGCATGGGACAGTTGGAGGAAAAACTGTTTTTT	CASSMGQLEEKLFF
TRBJ1-3	-	-	TRBV4-1	TGCGCCAGCAGCCAAGCTCAGGGTGGAAACACCATATATTTT	CASSQAQGGNTIYF
TRBJ2-1	-	-	TRBV15	TGTGCCACCAGCAAACAGAAAGGTTCCTACAATGAGCAGTTCTTC	CATSKQKGSYNEQFF
TRBJ2-1	-	-	TRBV7-2	TGTGCCAGCAGCCCCGGTGGAGGGTCCTTCACCAATGAGCAGTTCTTC	CASSPGGGSFTNEQFF
TRBJ2-7	TRBD1	-	TRBV27	TGTGCCAGCAGTTGGGACAGGGGCTACGAGCAGTACTTC	CASSWDRGYEQYF
TRBJ1-1	-	few	TRBV7-9	TGTGCCAGCAGCTTAGATTGGAGGGGAACTGAAGCTTTCTTT	CASSLDWRGTEAFF
TRBJ2-3	TRBD1	-	TRBV27	TGTGCCAGCAGTTTAAGTAGGGGGCCAGATACGCAGTATTTT	CASSLSRGPDTQYF
TRBJ1-5	TRBD1	-	TRBV27	TGTGCCAGCATTCTACCCTTTATCCCGGGACAGGGGGCGAAGGGCTTTAACAATCAGCCCCAGCATTTT	CASILPFIPGQGAKGFNNQPQHF
TRBJ1-1	-	-	TRBV6-1	TGTGCCAGCAGCACCTCGACAGCCATGAACACTGAAGCTTTCTTT	CASSTSTAMNTEAFF
TRBJ2-3	-	-	TRBV7-2	TGTGCCAGCAGCTTAAGTGGGAGAGGGCCAGATACGCAGTATTTT	CASSLSGRGPDTQYF
TRBJ1-1	-	medium-sized	TRBV30	TGTGCCTGGAGTCCAGAGAACACTGAAGCTTTCTTT	CAWSPENTEAFF